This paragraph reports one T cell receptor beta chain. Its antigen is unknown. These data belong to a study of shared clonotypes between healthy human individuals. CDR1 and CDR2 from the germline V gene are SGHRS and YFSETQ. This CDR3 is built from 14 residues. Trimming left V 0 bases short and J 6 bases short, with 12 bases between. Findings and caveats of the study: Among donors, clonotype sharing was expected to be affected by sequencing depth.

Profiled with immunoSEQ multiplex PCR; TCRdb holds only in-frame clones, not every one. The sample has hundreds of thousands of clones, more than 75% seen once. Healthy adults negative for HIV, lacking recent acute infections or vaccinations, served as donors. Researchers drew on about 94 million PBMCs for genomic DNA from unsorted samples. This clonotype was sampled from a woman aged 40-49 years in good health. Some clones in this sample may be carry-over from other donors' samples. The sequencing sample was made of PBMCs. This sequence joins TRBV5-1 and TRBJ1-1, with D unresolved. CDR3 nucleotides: TGCGCCAGCAGCTTGGAAGTGGGGATCCCTGAAGCTTTCTTT. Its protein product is CASSLEVGIPEAFF. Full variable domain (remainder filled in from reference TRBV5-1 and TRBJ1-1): KAGVTQTPRYLIKTRGQQVTLSCSPISGHRSVSWYQQTPGQGLQFLFEYFSETQRNKGNFPGRFSGRQFSNSRSEMNVSTLELGDSALYLCASSLEVGIPEAFFGQGTRLTVV.